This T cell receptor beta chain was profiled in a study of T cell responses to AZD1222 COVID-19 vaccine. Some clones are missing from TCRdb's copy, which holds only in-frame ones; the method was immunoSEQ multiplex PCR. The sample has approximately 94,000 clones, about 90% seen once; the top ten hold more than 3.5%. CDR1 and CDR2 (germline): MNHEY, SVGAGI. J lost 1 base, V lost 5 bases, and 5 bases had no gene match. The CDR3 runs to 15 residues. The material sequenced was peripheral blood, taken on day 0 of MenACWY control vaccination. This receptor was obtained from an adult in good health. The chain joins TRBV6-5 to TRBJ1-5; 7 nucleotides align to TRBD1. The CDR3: CASSRQGESNQPQHF. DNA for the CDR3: TGTGCCAGCAGTCGACAGGGAGAGAGCAATCAGCCCCAGCATTTT.